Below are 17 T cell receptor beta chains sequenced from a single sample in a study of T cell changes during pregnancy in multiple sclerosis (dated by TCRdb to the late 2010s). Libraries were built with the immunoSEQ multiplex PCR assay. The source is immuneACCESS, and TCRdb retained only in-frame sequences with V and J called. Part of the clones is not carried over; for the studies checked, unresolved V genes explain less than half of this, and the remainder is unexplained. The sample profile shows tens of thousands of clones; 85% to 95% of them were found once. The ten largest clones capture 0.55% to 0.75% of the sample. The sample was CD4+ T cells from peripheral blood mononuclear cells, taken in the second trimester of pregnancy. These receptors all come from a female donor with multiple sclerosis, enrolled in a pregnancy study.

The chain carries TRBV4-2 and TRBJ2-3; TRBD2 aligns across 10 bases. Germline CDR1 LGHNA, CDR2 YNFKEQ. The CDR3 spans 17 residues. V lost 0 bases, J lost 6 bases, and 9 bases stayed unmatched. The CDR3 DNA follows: TGTGCCAGCAGCCAAGATCGGAGCGGGGGGGCCGGGGATACGCAGTATTTT. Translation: CASSQDRSGGAGDTQYF.

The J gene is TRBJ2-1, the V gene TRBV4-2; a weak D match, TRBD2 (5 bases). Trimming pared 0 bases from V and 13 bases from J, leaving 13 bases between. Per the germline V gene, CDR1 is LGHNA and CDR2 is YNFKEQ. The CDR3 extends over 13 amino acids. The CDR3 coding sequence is TGTGCCAGCAGCCAAGATAGGAGGACCGATCAGTTCTTC. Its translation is CASSQDRRTDQFF.

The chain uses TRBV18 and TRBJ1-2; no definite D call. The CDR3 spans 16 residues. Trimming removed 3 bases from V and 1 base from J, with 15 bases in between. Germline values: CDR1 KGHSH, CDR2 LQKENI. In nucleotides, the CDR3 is TGTGCCAGCTCACCGTCTCAGTCCACCCTTAACTATGGCTACACCTTC. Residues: CASSPSQSTLNYGYTF.

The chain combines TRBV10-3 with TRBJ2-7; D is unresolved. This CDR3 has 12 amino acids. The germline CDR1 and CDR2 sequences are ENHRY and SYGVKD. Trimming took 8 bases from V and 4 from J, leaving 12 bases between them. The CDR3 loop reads CAIRTSEYEQYF. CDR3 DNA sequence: TGTGCCATCCGCACTTCGGAGTACGAGCAGTACTTC.

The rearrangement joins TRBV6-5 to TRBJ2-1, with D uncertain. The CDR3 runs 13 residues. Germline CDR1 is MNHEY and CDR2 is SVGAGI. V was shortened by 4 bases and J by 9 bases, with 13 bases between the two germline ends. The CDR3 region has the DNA TGTGCCAGCAGTTCGACAAAGTCGAGTGAGCAGTTCTTC. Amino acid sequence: CASSSTKSSEQFF.

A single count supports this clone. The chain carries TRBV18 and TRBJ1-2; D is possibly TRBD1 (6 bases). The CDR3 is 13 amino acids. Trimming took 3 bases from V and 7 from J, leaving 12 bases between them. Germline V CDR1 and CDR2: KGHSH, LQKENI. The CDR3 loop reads CASSPRQASGYTF. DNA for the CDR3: TGTGCCAGCTCACCGCGACAGGCTAGTGGCTACACCTTC.

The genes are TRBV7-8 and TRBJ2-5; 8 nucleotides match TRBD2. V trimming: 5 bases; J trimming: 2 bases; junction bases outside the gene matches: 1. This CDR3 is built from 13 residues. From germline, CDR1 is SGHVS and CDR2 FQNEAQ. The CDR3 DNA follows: TGTGCCAGCAGCCCGGGGGGGCAAGAGACCCAGTACTTC. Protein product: CASSPGGQETQYF.

CDR3 amino acids: CASSQEGLAGPQYF. The DNA of the CDR3 is TGTGCCAGCAGCCAAGAGGGGCTAGCGGGGCCCCAGTACTTC. The chain links TRBV4-2 to TRBJ2-5; 9 bases match TRBD2. V was clipped by 0 bases and J by 9 bases; unmatched bases: 5. Germline V lookup: CDR1 LGHNA, CDR2 YNFKEQ. The CDR3 length is 14 residues.

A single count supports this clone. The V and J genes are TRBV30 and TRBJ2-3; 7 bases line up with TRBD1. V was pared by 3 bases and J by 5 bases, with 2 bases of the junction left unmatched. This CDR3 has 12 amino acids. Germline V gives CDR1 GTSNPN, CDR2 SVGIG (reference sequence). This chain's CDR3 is CAWSAGGDTQYF. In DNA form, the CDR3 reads TGTGCCTGGAGCGCAGGGGGAGATACGCAGTATTTT. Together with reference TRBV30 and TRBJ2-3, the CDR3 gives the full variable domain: SQTIHQWPATLVQPVGSPLSLECTVEGTSNPNLYWYRQAAGRGLQLLFYSVGIGQISSEVPQNLSASRPQDRQFILSSKKLLLSDSGFYLCAWSAGGDTQYFGPGTRLTVL.

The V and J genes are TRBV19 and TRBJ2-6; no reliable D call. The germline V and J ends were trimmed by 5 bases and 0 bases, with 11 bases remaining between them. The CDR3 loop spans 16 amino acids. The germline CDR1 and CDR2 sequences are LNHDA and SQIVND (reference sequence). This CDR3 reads CASSLARISGANVLTF. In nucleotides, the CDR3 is TGTGCCAGTAGTCTCGCCAGAATCTCTGGGGCCAACGTCCTGACTTTC.

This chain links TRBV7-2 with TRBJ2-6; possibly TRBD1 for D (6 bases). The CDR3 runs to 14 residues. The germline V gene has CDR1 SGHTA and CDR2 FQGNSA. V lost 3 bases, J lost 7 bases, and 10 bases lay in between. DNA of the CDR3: TGTGCCAGCAGCTTCAGGACAGATGCCAACGTCCTGACTTTC. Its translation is CASSFRTDANVLTF.

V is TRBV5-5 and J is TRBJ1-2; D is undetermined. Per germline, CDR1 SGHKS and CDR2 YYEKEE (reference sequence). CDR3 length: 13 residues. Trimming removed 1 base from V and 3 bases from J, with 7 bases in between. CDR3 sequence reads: CASSLLTDYGYTF. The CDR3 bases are TGTGCCAGCAGCTTGTTGACTGACTATGGCTACACCTTC.

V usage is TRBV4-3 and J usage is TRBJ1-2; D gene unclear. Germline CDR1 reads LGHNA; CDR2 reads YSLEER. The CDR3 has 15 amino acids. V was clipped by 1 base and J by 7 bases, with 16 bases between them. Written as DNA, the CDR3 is TGCGCCAGCAGCCAAGCGGCCCAGATTCGGGGTGGCTACACCTTC. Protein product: CASSQAAQIRGGYTF.

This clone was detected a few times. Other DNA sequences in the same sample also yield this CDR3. CDR3 sequence: CASSLRGRNTGELFF. The CDR3 nucleotides are TGTGCCAGCAGTTTACGGGGTCGGAACACCGGGGAGCTGTTTTTT. This rearrangement joins TRBV27 to TRBJ2-2, with D perhaps matching TRBD2 (5 bases). The CDR3 extends over 15 amino acids. V was cut by 2 bases and J by 1 base, with 8 bases left in between. The germline V gene has CDR1 MNHEY and CDR2 SMNVEV (reference sequence).

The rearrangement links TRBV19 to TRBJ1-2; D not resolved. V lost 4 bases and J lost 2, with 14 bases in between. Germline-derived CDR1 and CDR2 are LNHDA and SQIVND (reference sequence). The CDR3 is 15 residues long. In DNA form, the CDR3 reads TGTGCCAGTAGTAGACCCCCGGGGTCGAACTATGGCTACACCTTC. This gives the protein CASSRPPGSNYGYTF.

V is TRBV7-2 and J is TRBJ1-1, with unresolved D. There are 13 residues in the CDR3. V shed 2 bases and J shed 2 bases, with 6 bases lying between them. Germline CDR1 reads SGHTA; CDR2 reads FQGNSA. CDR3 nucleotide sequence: TGTGCCAGCAGCTTAATGGCCAACACTGAAGCTTTCTTT. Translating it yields CASSLMANTEAFF.

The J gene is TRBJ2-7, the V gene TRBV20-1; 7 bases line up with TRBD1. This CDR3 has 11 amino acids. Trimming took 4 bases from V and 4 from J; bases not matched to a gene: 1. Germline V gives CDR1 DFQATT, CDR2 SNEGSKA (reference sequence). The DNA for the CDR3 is TGCAGTGCTAAGGGGGCTTACGAGCAGTACTTC. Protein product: CSAKGAYEQYF.